This T cell receptor beta chain was obtained from a study of Ad26.COV2.S vaccination and SARS-CoV-2 variants. Looking at the study overall: Enrollment placed the donor in the COV1001 Ad26.COV2.S trial arm.

Treatment noted: some 20 received Ad26.COV2.S at low or high dose, single or two shots; roughly five received placebo; per-sample allocation not given. Material that was analyzed had been drawn on day 63 after the first vaccine or placebo injection. Boston provided a donor who was an adult aged 18-55 years. An Ad26 vector carrying the Wuhan-strain SARS-CoV-2 spike served as the vaccine. Here immunoSEQ multiplex PCR was the method, and the copy in TCRdb shows in-frame clones only, minus some. The sample lists roughly 700,000 clones, roughly nine tenths occurring once. Germline CDR1 LNHDA, CDR2 SQIVND (reference sequence). Trimming removed 3 bases from V and 1 base from J; junction bases left unmatched: 3. This CDR3 is built from 15 residues.

This TCR derives from a person between 18 and 65 years old who received the Ad26.COV2.S COVID-19 vaccine or a placebo. The rearrangement links TRBV19 to TRBJ1-2; TRBD1 matches 9 bases. Sequenced here: peripheral blood, sampled in a trial of Ad26.COV2.S vaccine versus placebo. The CDR3 sequence is CASSIRQGGNYGYTF. CDR3 DNA sequence: TGTGCCAGTAGTATCCGACAGGGGGGTAACTATGGCTACACCTTC. Full variable domain (remainder filled in from reference TRBV19 and TRBJ1-2): DGGITQSPKYLFRKEGQNVTLSCEQNLNHDAMYWYRQDPGQGLRLIYYSQIVNDFQKGDIAEGYSVSREKKESFPLTVTSAQKNPTAFYLCASSIRQGGNYGYTFGSGTRLTVV.